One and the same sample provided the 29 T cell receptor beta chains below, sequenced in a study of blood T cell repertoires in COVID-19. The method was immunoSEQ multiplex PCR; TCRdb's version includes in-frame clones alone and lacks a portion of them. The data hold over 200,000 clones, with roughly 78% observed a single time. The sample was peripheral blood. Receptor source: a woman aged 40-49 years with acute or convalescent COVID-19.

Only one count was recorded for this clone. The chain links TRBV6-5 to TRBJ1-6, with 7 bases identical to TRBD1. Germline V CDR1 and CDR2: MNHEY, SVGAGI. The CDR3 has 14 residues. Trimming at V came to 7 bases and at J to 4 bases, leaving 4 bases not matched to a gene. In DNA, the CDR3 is TGTGCCAGCATCCAGGACAGGTATAATTCACCCCTCCACTTT. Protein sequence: CASIQDRYNSPLHF.

Here the CDR3 DNA reads TGTGCCAGCAGCTTAGTACTAGCGGGCGGCCACTACGAGCAGTACTTC. Translating gives CASSLVLAGGHYEQYF. The rearrangement links TRBV7-9 to TRBJ2-7, with TRBD2 matching over 9 bases. V lost 1 base to trimming and J lost 3 bases; unmatched junction nucleotides: 7. CDR3 length equals 16 residues. Per the germline V gene, CDR1 is SEHNR and CDR2 is FQNEAQ (reference sequence).

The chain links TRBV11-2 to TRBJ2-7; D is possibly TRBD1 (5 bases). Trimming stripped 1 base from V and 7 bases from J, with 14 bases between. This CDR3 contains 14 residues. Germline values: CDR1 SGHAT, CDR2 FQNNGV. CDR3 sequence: CASSLGAGLREQYF. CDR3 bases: TGTGCCAGCAGCTTAGGGGCAGGGTTGAGGGAGCAGTACTTC. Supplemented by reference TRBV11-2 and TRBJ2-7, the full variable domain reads EAGVAQSPRYKIIEKRQSVAFWCNPISGHATLYWYQQILGQGPKLLIQFQNNGVVDDSQLPKDRFSAERLKGVDSTLKIQPAKLEDSAVYLCASSLGAGLREQYFGPGTRLTVT.

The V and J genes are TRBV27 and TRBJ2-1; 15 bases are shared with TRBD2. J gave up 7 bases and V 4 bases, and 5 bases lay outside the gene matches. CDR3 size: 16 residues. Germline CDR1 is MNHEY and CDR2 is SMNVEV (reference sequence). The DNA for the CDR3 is TGTGCCAGCAGTTACGAGGGACTAGCGGGAGGTAATGAGCAGTTCTTC. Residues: CASSYEGLAGGNEQFF.

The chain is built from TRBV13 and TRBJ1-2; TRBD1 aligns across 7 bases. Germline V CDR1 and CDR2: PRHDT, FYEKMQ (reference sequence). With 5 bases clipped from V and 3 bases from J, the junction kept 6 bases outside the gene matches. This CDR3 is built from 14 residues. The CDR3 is CASSGRGSHYGYTF. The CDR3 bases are TGTGCCAGCAGCGGCAGGGGGTCCCACTATGGCTACACCTTC.

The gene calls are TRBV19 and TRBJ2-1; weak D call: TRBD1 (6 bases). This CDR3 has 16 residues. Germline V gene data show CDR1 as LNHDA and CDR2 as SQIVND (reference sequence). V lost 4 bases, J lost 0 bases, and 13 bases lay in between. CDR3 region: CASSTQGKGSYNEQFF. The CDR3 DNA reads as TGTGCCAGTAGTACCCAGGGGAAGGGCTCCTACAATGAGCAGTTCTTC.

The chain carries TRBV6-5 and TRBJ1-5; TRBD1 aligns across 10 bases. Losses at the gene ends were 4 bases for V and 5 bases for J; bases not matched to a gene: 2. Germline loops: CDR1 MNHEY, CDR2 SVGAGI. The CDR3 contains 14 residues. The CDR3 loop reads CASSWGTGDQPQHF. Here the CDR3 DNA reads TGTGCCAGCAGTTGGGGGACAGGGGATCAGCCCCAGCATTTT.

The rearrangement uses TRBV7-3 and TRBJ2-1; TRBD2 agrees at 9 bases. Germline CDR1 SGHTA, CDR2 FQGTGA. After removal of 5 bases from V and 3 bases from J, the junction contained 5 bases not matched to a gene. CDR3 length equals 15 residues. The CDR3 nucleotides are TGTGCCAGCAGCACCCGACTAGCGGACTACAATGAGCAGTTCTTC. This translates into CASSTRLADYNEQFF.

CDR3 residues: CATMEGPRTPGSYNEQFF. The CDR3 nucleotides read TGTGCCACCATGGAGGGCCCCCGCACCCCGGGCTCCTACAATGAGCAGTTCTTC. This rearrangement joins TRBV24-1 to TRBJ2-1; D might be TRBD2 (6 bases). CDR1 KGHDR and CDR2 SFDVKD come from the germline V gene. This CDR3 contains 18 residues. Trimming removed 8 bases at V and 0 bases at J, with 22 bases between.

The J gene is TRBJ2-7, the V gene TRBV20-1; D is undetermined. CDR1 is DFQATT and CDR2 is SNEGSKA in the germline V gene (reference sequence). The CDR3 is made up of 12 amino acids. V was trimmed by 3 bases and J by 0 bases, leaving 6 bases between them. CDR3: CSASMSSYEQYF. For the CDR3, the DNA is TGCAGTGCTAGTATGAGCTCCTACGAGCAGTACTTC.

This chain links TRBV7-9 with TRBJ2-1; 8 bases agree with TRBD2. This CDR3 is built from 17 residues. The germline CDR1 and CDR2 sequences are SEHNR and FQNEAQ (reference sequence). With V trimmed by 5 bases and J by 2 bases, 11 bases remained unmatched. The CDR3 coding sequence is TGTGCCAGCAGCCGGCTGCCAGCGGGAGCAGCCTACAATGAGCAGTTCTTC. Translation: CASSRLPAGAAYNEQFF.

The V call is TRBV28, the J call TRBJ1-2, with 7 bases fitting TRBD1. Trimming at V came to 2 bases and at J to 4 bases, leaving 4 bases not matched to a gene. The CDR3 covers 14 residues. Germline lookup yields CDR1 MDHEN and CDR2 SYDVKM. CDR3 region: CASSLPQGSYGYTF. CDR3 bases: TGTGCCAGCAGTTTACCACAGGGGAGCTATGGCTACACCTTC.

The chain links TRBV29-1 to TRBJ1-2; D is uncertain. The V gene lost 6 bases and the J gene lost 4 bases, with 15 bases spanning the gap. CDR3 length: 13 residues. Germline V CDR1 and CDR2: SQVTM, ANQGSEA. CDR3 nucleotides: TGCAGCGTCGCCCCATTATCCGGCTATGGCTACACCTTC. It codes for CSVAPLSGYGYTF.

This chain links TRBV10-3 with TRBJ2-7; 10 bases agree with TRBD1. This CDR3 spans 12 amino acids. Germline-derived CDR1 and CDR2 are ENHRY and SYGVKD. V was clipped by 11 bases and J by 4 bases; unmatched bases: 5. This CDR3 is CAPGGQGYEQYF. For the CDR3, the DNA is TGTGCCCCTGGGGGACAGGGGTACGAGCAGTACTTC.

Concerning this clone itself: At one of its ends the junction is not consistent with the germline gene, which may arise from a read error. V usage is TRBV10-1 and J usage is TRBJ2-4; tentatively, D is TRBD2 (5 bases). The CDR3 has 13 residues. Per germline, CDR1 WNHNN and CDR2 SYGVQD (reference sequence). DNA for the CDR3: TGCGCCAGCAGAGGTGAGGGTACCTTTGATGGGCACTTC. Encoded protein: CASRGEGTFDGHF.

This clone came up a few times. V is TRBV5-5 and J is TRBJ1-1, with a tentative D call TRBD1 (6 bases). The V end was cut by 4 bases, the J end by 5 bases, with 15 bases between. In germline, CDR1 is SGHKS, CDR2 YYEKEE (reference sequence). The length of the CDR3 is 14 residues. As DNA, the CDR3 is TGTGCCAGCAGCCGAGACAGGTTTTGGACTGAAGCTTTCTTT. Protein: CASSRDRFWTEAFF. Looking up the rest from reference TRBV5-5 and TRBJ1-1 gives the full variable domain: DAGVTQSPTHLIKTRGQQVTLRCSPISGHKSVSWYQQVLGQGPQFIFQYYEKEERGRGNFPDRFSARQFPNYSSELNVNALLLGDSALYLCASSRDRFWTEAFFGQGTRLTVV.

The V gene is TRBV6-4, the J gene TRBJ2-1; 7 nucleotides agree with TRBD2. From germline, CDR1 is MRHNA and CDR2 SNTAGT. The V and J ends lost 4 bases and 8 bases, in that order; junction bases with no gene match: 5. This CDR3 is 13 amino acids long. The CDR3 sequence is CASSAIAGYEQFF. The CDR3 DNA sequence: TGTGCCAGCAGTGCTATAGCGGGCTATGAGCAGTTCTTC.

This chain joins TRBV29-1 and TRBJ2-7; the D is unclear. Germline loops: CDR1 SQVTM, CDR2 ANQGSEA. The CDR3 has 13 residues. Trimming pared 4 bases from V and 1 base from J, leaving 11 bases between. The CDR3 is CSVGMALSYEQYF. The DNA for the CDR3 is TGCAGCGTTGGAATGGCATTGTCCTACGAGCAGTACTTC.

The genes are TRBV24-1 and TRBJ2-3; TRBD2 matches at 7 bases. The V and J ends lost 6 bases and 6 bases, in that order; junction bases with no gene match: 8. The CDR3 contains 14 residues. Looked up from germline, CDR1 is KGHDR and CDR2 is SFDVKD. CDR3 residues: CATSLSGAGDTQYF. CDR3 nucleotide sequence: TGTGCCACCAGTCTAAGCGGGGCCGGGGATACGCAGTATTTT.

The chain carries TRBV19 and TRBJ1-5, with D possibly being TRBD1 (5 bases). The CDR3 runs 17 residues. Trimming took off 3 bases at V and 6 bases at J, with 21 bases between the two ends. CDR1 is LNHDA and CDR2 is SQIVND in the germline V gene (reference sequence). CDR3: CASSMSVGGQGLQPQHF. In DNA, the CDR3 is TGTGCCAGTAGTATGTCTGTGGGAGGTCAGGGTCTTCAGCCCCAGCATTTT.

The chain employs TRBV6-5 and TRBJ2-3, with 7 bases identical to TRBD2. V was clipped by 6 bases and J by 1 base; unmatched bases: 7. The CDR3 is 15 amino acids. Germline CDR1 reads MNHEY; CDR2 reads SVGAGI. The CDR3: CASRLAAVGTDTQYF. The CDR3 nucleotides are TGTGCCAGCAGGCTAGCGGCCGTGGGCACAGATACGCAGTATTTT.

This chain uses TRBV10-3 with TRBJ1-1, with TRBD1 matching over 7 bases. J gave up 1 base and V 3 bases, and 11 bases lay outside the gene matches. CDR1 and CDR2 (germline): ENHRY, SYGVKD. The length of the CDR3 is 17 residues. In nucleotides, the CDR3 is TGTGCCATCAGTGACATAGGGGGCGGGCATGAGAACACTGAAGCTTTCTTT. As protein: CAISDIGGGHENTEAFF.

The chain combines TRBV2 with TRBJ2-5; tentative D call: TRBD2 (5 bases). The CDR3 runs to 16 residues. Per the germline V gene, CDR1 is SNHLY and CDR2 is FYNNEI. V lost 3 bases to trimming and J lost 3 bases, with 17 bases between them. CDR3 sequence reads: CASSDGARPREETQYF. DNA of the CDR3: TGTGCCAGCAGTGATGGTGCCCGGCCGAGGGAAGAGACCCAGTACTTC.

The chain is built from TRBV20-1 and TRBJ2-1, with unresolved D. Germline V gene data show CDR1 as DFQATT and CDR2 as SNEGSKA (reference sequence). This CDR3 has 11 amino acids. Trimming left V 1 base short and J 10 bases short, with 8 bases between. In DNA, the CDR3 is TGCAGTGCTAGAGTTGTGGGCGAGCAGTTCTTC. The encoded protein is CSARVVGEQFF.

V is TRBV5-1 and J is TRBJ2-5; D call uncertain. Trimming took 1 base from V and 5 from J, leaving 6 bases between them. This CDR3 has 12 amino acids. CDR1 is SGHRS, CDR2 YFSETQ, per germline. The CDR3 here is CASSLPGETQYF. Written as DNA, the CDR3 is TGCGCCAGCAGCTTGCCCGGGGAGACCCAGTACTTC. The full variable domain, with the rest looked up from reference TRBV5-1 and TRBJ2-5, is KAGVTQTPRYLIKTRGQQVTLSCSPISGHRSVSWYQQTPGQGLQFLFEYFSETQRNKGNFPGRFSGRQFSNSRSEMNVSTLELGDSALYLCASSLPGETQYFGPGTRLLVL.

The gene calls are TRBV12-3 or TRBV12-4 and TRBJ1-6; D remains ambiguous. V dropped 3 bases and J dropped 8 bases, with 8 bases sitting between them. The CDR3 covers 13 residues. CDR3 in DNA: TGTGCCAGCAGTTTTTCGGAGCATTCACCCCTCCACTTT. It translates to CASSFSEHSPLHF.

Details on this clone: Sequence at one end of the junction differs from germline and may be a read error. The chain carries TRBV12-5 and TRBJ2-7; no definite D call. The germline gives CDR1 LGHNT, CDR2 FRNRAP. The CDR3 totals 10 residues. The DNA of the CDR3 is TGTGCTAGTGGTTTGATTACTCTGGACTTC. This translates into CASGLITLDF.

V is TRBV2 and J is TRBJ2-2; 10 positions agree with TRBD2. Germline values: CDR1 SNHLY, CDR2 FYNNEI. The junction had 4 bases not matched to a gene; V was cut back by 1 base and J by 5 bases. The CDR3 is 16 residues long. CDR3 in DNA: TGTGCCAGCAGTGAAGTGCCAGCGGGAGGGACCGGGGAGCTGTTTTTT. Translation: CASSEVPAGGTGELFF. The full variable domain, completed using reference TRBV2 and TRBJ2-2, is EPEVTQTPSHQVTQMGQEVILRCVPISNHLYFYWYRQILGQKVEFLVSFYNNEISEKSEIFDDQFSVERPDGSNFTLKIRSTKLEDSAMYFCASSEVPAGGTGELFFGEGSRLTVL.

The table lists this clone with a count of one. The CDR3 region has the DNA TGTGCCAGCAGCCAAGCAGGGTCCGGGGAGCTGTTTTTT. As protein: CASSQAGSGELFF. The chain recombines TRBV14 with TRBJ2-2; perhaps TRBD1 as D (5 bases). This CDR3 contains 13 residues. Germline CDR1 reads SGHDN; CDR2 reads FVKESK. The ends were cut back, 1 base at V and 6 bases at J, with 6 bases in the middle. The whole variable domain, remainder taken from reference TRBV14 and TRBJ2-2, is EAGVTQFPSHSVIEKGQTVTLRCDPISGHDNLYWYRRVMGKEIKFLLHFVKESKQDESGMPNNRFLAERTGGTYSTLKVQPAELEDSGVYFCASSQAGSGELFFGEGSRLTVL.